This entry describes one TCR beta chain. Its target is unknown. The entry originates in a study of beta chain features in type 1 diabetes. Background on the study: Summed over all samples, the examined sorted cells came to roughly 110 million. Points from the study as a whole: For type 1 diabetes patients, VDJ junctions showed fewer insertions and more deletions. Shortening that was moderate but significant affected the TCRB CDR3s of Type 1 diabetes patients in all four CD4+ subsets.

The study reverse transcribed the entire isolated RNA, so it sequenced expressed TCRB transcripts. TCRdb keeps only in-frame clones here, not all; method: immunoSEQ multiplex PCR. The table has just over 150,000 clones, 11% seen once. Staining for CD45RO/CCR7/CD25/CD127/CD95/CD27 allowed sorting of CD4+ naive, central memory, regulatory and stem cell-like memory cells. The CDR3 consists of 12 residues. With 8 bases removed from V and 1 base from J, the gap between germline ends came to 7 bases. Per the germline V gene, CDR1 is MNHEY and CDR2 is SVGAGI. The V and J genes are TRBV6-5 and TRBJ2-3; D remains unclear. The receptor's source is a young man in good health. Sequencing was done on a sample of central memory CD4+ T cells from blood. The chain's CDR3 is CASGRGTDTQYF. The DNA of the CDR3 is TGTGCCAGCGGACGGGGCACAGATACGCAGTATTTT.